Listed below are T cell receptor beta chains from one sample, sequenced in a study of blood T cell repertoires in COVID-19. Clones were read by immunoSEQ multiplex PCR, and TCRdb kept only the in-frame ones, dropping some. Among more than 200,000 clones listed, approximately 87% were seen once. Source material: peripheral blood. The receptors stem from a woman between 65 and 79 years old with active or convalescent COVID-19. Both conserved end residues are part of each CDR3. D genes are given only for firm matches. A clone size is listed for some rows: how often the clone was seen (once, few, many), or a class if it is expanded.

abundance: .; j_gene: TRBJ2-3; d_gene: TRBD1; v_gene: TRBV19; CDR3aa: CASTPQGLVDTQYF; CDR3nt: TGTGCCAGCACCCCACAGGGGCTGGTCGATACGCAGTATTTT
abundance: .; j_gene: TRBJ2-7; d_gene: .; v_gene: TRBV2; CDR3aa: CASSGGLGYEQYF; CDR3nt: TGTGCCAGCAGTGGGGGGCTGGGTTACGAGCAGTACTTC
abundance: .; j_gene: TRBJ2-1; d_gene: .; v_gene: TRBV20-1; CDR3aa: CSGQANNEQFF; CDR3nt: TGCAGTGGCCAGGCCAACAATGAGCAGTTCTTC
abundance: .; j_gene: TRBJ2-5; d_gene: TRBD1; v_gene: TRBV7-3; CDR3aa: CASSRDRGETQYF; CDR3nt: TGTGCCAGCAGCAGGGACAGGGGAGAGACCCAGTACTTC
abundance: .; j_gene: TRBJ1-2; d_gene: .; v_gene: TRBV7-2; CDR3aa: CASSLVVSNGYTF; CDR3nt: TGTGCCAGCAGCTTAGTCGTTTCTAATGGCTACACCTTC
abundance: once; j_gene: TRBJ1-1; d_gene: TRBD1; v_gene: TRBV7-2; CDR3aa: CASSFRGMDRATRTEAFF; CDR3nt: TGTGCCAGCAGCTTTAGGGGAATGGACAGGGCCACGAGGACTGAAGCTTTCTTT
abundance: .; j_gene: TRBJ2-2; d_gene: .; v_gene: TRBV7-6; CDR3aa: CASSWPLGRPNTGELFF; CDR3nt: TGTGCCAGCAGCTGGCCCCTGGGGCGCCCTAACACCGGGGAGCTGTTTTTT
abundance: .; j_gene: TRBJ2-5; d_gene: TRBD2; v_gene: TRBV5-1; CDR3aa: CASSPGLEETQYF; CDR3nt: TGCGCCAGCAGCCCGGGACTAGAAGAGACCCAGTACTTC
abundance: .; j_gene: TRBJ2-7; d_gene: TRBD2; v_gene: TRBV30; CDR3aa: CAWSVGTSRHEQYF; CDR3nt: TGTGCCTGGAGTGTGGGGACTAGTAGGCACGAGCAGTACTTC
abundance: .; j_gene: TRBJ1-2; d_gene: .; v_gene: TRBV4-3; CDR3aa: CASSPGEGRYGYTF; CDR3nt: TGCGCCAGCAGCCCCGGGGAGGGGAGATATGGCTACACCTTC
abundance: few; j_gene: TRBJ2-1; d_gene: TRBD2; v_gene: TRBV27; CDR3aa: CASSFGGTSGSQFF; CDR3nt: TGTGCCAGCAGTTTCGGGGGGACTAGCGGGAGTCAGTTCTTC
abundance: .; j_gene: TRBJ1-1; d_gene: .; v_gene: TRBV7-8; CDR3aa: CASSPTENTEAFF; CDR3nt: TGTGCCAGCAGCCCTACAGAGAACACTGAAGCTTTCTTT
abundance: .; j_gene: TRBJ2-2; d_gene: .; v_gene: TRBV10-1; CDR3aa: CASSAGQGYTGELFF; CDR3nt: TGCGCCAGCAGTGCGGGTCAGGGCTACACCGGGGAGCTGTTTTTT
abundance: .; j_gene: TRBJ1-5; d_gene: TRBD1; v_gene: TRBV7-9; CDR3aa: CASSLGNRGGGNQPQHF; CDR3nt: TGTGCCAGCAGCTTAGGAAACAGGGGAGGTGGCAATCAGCCCCAGCATTTT
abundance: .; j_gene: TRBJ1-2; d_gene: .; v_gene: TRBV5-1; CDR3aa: CASSLFGGYTF; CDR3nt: TGCGCCAGCAGCTTGTTCGGTGGCTACACCTTC
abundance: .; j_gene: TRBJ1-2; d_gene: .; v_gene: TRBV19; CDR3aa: CASTADSLEGYTF; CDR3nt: TGTGCCAGTACCGCGGACTCCCTGGAGGGCTACACCTTC
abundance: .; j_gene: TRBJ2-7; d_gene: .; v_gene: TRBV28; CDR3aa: CASSSADSSYEQYF; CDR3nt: TGTGCCAGCAGTTCGGCGGACAGTTCCTACGAGCAGTACTTC
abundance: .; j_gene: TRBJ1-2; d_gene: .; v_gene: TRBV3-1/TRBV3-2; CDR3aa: CASSQAGDLNYGYTF; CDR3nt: TGTGCCAGCAGCCAAGCAGGCGACCTGAACTATGGCTACACCTTC
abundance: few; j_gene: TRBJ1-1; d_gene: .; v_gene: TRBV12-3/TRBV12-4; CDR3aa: CASSPRDLAFF; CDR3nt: TGTGCCAGCAGTCCTCGGGATCTTGCTTTCTTT
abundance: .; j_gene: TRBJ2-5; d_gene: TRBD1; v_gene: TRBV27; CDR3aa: CASSHQGAGETQYF; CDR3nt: TGTGCCAGCAGTCACCAGGGGGCGGGGGAGACCCAGTACTTC
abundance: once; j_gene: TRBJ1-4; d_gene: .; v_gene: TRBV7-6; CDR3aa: CASSPPRWREEKLFF; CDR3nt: TGTGCCAGCAGCCCTCCGCGGTGGCGAGAGGAAAAACTGTTTTTT
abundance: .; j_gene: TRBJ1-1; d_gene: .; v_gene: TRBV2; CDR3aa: CASSVMNTEAFF; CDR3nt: TGTGCCAGCAGCGTTATGAACACTGAAGCTTTCTTT
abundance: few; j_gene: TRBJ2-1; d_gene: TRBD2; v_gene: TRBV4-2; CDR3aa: CASSQNGGGHNEQFF; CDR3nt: TGTGCCAGCAGCCAGAACGGGGGGGGCCACAATGAGCAGTTCTTC
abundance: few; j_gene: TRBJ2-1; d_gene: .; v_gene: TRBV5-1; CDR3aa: CASSLFGGQDNEQFF; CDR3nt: TGCGCCAGCAGCTTGTTCGGCGGGCAAGACAATGAGCAGTTCTTC
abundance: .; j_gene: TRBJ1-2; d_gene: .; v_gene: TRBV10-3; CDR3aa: CAISERQLSRGGYTF; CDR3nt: TGTGCCATCAGTGAGCGACAGCTATCTCGAGGTGGCTACACCTTC
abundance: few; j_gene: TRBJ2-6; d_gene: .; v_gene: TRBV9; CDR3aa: CASSVAGANVLTF; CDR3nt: TGTGCCAGCAGCGTAGCAGGGGCCAACGTCCTGACTTTC
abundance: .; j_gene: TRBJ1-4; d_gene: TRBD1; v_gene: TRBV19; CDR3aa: CASSPIRQGPGNEKLFF; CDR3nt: TGTGCCAGTAGTCCAATCCGACAGGGCCCAGGGAATGAAAAACTGTTTTTT
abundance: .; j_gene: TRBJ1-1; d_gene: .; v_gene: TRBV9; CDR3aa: CASSSGFEAFF; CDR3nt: TGTGCCAGCAGCTCAGGGTTCGAAGCTTTCTTT
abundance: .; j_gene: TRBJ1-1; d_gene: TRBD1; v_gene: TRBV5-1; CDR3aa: CASSLTGDTEAFF; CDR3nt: TGCGCCAGCAGCTTGACAGGGGACACTGAAGCTTTCTTT
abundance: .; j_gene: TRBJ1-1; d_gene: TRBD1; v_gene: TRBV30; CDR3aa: CAWSAQGAEAFF; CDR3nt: TGTGCCTGGAGTGCGCAGGGGGCAGAAGCTTTCTTT
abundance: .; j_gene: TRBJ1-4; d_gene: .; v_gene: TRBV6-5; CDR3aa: CATTDTWEKLFF; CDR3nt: TGTGCCACGACCGACACTTGGGAAAAACTGTTTTTT
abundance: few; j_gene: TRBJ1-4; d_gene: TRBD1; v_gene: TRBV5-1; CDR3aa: CASSFTGEGDLFF; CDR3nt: TGCGCCAGCAGCTTTACAGGGGAAGGTGATCTGTTTTTT
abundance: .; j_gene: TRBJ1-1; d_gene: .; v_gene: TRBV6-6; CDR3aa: CASSYSGGTEAFF; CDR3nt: TGTGCCAGCAGTTACTCGGGGGGCACTGAAGCTTTCTTT
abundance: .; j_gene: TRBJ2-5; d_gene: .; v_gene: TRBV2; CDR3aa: CASSRGDQETQYF; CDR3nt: TGTGCCAGCAGCCGGGGAGACCAAGAGACCCAGTACTTC
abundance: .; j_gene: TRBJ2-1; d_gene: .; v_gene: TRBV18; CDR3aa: CASLEENEQFF; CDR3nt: TGTGCCAGTTTGGAGGAAAATGAGCAGTTCTTC
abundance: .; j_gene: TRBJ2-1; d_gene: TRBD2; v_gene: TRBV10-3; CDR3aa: CAISSSGSSYNEQFF; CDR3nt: TGTGCCATCAGCTCTAGCGGGAGCTCCTACAATGAGCAGTTCTTC
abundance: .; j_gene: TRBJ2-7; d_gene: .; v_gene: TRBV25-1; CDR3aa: CASSEFGTGNYEQYF; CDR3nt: TGTGCCAGCAGTGAATTTGGCACAGGGAACTACGAGCAGTACTTC
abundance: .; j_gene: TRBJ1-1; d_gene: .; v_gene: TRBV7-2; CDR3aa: CASSLGRNTEAFF; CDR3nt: TGTGCCAGCAGCTTGGGGAGGAACACTGAAGCTTTCTTT
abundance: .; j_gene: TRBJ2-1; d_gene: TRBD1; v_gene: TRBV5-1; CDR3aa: CASSSPGTEKIYNEQFF; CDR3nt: TGCGCCAGCAGCTCTCCCGGGACAGAGAAGATCTACAATGAGCAGTTCTTC
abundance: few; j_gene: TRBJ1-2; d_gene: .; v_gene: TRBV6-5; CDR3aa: CASRTIPNYGYTF; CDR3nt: TGTGCCAGCAGGACAATTCCTAACTATGGCTACACCTTC
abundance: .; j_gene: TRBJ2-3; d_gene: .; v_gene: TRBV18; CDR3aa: CASSPMGAADTQYF; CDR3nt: TGTGCCAGCTCACCGATGGGGGCCGCAGATACGCAGTATTTT
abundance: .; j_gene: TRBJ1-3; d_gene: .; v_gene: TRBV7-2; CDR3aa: CASSSGGFSGNTIYF; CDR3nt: TGTGCCAGCAGCTCCGGAGGCTTCTCTGGAAACACCATATATTTT